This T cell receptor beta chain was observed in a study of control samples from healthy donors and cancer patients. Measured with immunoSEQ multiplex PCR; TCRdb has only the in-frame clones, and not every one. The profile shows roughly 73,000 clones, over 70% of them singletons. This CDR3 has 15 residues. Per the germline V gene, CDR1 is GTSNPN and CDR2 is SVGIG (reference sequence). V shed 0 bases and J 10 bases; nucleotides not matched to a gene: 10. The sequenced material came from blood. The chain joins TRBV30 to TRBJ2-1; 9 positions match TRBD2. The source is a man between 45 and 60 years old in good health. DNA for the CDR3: TGTGCCTGGAGTGTACTGGCGGGAGGGCCGGGAGAGCAGTTCTTC. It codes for CAWSVLAGGPGEQFF.